The next 19 T cell receptor beta chains were all read from a single sample in a study of PD-1 blockade in mismatch repair-deficient tumors. Generated by immunoSEQ multiplex PCR, the TCRdb table keeps only in-frame clones and is missing some. The profile shows around 100,000 clones, about 83% of them singletons. The sequencing used peripheral blood, collected about 60 weeks after starting pembrolizumab. These receptor sequences come from an adult with mismatch repair-deficient cancer.

The chain uses TRBV6-6 and TRBJ2-7; no clear D gene. The germline V gene has CDR1 MNHNY and CDR2 SVGAGI (reference sequence). The CDR3 is 12 residues long. The ends were cut back, 1 base at V and 0 bases at J, with 1 base in the middle. CDR3 coding DNA: TGTGCCAGCAGTTACTACTCCTACGAGCAGTACTTC. Its protein is CASSYYSYEQYF.

V is TRBV5-8 and J is TRBJ2-7; D could derive from TRBD1 or TRBD2 (5 bases each). Per the germline V gene, CDR1 is SGHTS and CDR2 is YDEGEE. V lost 4 bases and J 7 bases, leaving 18 bases between the germline ends. This CDR3 contains 14 residues. As DNA, the CDR3 is TGTGCCAGCAGCCAAGAGAGGGCAGGGCGGGAGCAGTACTTC. It encodes CASSQERAGREQYF.

Written as DNA, the CDR3 is TGTGCCAGCAGCCCAGCTGTCCTAGCGGCAGCCTCGGAGCAGTTCTTC. It codes for CASSPAVLAAASEQFF. The chain uses TRBV7-2 and TRBJ2-1, with 7 bases aligning to TRBD2. Looked up from germline, CDR1 is SGHTA and CDR2 is FQGNSA. This CDR3 is 16 amino acids long. J was trimmed by 10 bases and V by 5 bases; bases with no gene match: 17.

The J gene is TRBJ2-1, the V gene TRBV7-2; D possibly matches TRBD1 or TRBD2 (5 bases each). Per germline, CDR1 SGHTA and CDR2 FQGNSA. This CDR3 is built from 14 residues. V lost 3 bases, J lost 1 base, and 7 bases lay in between. CDR3 in amino acids: CASSLRGSYNEQFF. CDR3 bases: TGTGCCAGCAGCTTGAGGGGTTCCTACAATGAGCAGTTCTTC.

The V and J genes are TRBV5-4 and TRBJ2-7, with 7 bases identical to TRBD2. V was clipped by 4 bases and J by 6 bases; unmatched bases: 16. The germline gives CDR1 SGHNT, CDR2 YYREEE (reference sequence). The CDR3 covers 16 residues. The chain's CDR3 is CASSPPGGLAYSEQYF. The CDR3 DNA sequence: TGTGCCAGCAGCCCACCGGGGGGACTGGCGTACTCCGAGCAGTACTTC.

The chain joins TRBV5-1 to TRBJ2-5; 8 positions match TRBD2. Germline V gene data show CDR1 as SGHRS and CDR2 as YFSETQ. The CDR3 has 14 residues. V gave up 4 bases and J gave up 2 bases; unmatched junction bases: 4. The CDR3 here is CASSPLAAQETQYF. The CDR3 nucleotides are TGCGCCAGCAGCCCACTAGCGGCTCAAGAGACCCAGTACTTC.

The chain links TRBV5-6 to TRBJ1-2, with TRBD1 identical over 9 bases. V lost 0 bases, J lost 0 bases, and 0 bases stayed unmatched. The germline CDR1 and CDR2 sequences are SGHDT and YYEEEE. The CDR3 consists of 15 residues. The CDR3 DNA is TGTGCCAGCAGCTTGGGGGACAGGGCTAACTATGGCTACACCTTC. This gives the protein CASSLGDRANYGYTF.

The rearrangement uses TRBV9 and TRBJ2-1; unclear D gene. The V gene's germline CDR1 is SGDLS and CDR2 YYNGEE. The CDR3 loop spans 12 amino acids. Between the trimmed V and J ends, which lost 4 bases and 8 bases, there was a span of 10 bases. Here the CDR3 reads CASSLEADEQFF. The CDR3 nucleotides read TGTGCCAGCAGCCTAGAGGCAGATGAGCAGTTCTTC. The variable domain in full, with the rest retrieved from reference TRBV9 and TRBJ2-1, is DSGVTQTPKHLITATGQRVTLRCSPRSGDLSVYWYQQSLDQGLQFLIQYYNGEERAKGNILERFSAQQFPDLHSELNLSSLELGDSALYFCASSLEADEQFFGPGTRLTVL.

V and J are TRBV6-4 and TRBJ1-1; TRBD1 matches at 8 bases. Germline V gives CDR1 MRHNA, CDR2 SNTAGT. This CDR3 region has 15 residues. The V gene end was trimmed by 5 bases and the J gene end by 0 bases; junction bases not matched to a gene: 5. The CDR3 coding sequence is TGTGCCAGCAGTCCTGACAGGGGTATGAACACTGAAGCTTTCTTT. Protein: CASSPDRGMNTEAFF.

V gene TRBV30 combines with J gene TRBJ1-5; TRBD1 might be the D (6 bases). The germline V and J ends were trimmed by 2 bases and 2 bases, with 13 bases remaining between them. The length of the CDR3 is 15 residues. Germline V gene data show CDR1 as GTSNPN and CDR2 as SVGIG (reference sequence). As DNA, the CDR3 is TGTGCCTGGAGTAAGACAGGAGGTGGCAATCAGCCCCAGCATTTT. Translating it yields CAWSKTGGGNQPQHF.

J is TRBJ2-1 and V is TRBV19, with 12 bases aligning to TRBD2. The CDR3 is made up of 15 amino acids. V lost 3 bases, J lost 4 bases, and 1 base stayed unmatched. Germline V CDR1 and CDR2: LNHDA, SQIVND (reference sequence). Here the CDR3 DNA reads TGTGCCAGTAGTATGACTAGCGGGAGTTACAATGAGCAGTTCTTC. It specifies CASSMTSGSYNEQFF.

The chain links TRBV27 to TRBJ1-1; D gene unclear. The CDR3 has 13 residues. The germline V gene encodes CDR1 MNHEY and CDR2 SMNVEV (reference sequence). Deletions cut 3 bases from V and 4 bases from J, with 9 bases between. This CDR3 is CASSLGRGTEAFF. The CDR3 DNA sequence: TGTGCCAGCAGTTTGGGTAGAGGCACTGAAGCTTTCTTT.

The rearrangement uses TRBV5-8 and TRBJ2-3; 9 bases align to TRBD2. Germline V gene sequence: CDR1 SGHTS, CDR2 YDEGEE. V gave up 6 bases and J gave up 1 base; unmatched junction bases: 3. The CDR3 contains 14 residues. CDR3 sequence: CASKLAGRTDTQYF. The CDR3 region has the DNA TGTGCCAGCAAACTAGCGGGTCGCACAGATACGCAGTATTTT.

V is TRBV30 and J is TRBJ1-1, with D maybe TRBD1 (5 bases). Trimming shortened V by 7 bases and J by 0 bases, and 15 bases separated the two germline ends. The CDR3 covers 14 residues. The germline V gene has CDR1 GTSNPN and CDR2 SVGIG (reference sequence). The CDR3 coding sequence is TGTGCCTTACTTAGGGGCAGCATGAACACTGAAGCTTTCTTT. It translates to CALLRGSMNTEAFF.

V gene TRBV7-9 combines with J gene TRBJ2-7; D is uncertain. Germline V CDR1 and CDR2: SEHNR, FQNEAQ (reference sequence). The V and J ends lost 4 bases and 3 bases respectively, with 16 bases between them. The CDR3 is made up of 15 amino acids. The CDR3 spells CASSSTSGPNYEQYF. The CDR3 DNA follows: TGTGCCAGCAGCTCTACTTCTGGACCGAACTACGAGCAGTACTTC.

The chain joins TRBV9 to TRBJ1-2, with 9 positions matching TRBD1. The V gene's germline CDR1 is SGDLS and CDR2 YYNGEE. The junction had 13 bases not matched to a gene; V was cut back by 0 bases and J by 4 bases. This CDR3 contains 18 residues. The CDR3 sequence: CASSVDHTGGAGIYGYTF. The DNA for the CDR3 is TGTGCCAGCAGCGTAGATCACACAGGGGGCGCGGGTATCTATGGCTACACCTTC.

The chain uses TRBV9 and TRBJ2-3; possibly TRBD1 or TRBD2 for D (5 bases each). Trimming took 3 bases from V and 0 from J, leaving 11 bases between them. CDR3 size: 15 residues. In germline, CDR1 is SGDLS, CDR2 YYNGEE. CDR3 amino acids: CASSAGTASTDTQYF. The CDR3 nucleotides are TGTGCCAGCAGCGCGGGGACGGCTAGCACAGATACGCAGTATTTT. The whole variable domain, remainder taken from reference TRBV9 and TRBJ2-3, is DSGVTQTPKHLITATGQRVTLRCSPRSGDLSVYWYQQSLDQGLQFLIQYYNGEERAKGNILERFSAQQFPDLHSELNLSSLELGDSALYFCASSAGTASTDTQYFGPGTRLTVL.

The chain links TRBV10-3 to TRBJ1-1, with 8 bases lining up with TRBD1. Looked up from germline, CDR1 is ENHRY and CDR2 is SYGVKD. The CDR3 is 13 amino acids. V lost 4 bases to trimming and J lost 4 bases; unmatched junction nucleotides: 2. CDR3 nucleotide sequence: TGTGCCATCAGTGGGACAGGGTCCACTGAAGCTTTCTTT. It codes for CAISGTGSTEAFF.

V and J are TRBV9 and TRBJ2-1, with TRBD2 matching over 13 bases. Trimming removed 1 base from V and 7 bases from J; junction bases left unmatched: 2. The CDR3 has 15 residues. Germline assignment: CDR1 SGDLS and CDR2 YYNGEE. This CDR3 is CASSVWTSGSNEQFF. The DNA for the CDR3 is TGTGCCAGCAGCGTATGGACTAGCGGGAGTAATGAGCAGTTCTTC.